These 9 T cell receptor beta chains originate from one sample sequenced in a study of cytomegalovirus exposure and HLA in healthy donors. PCR involved 60 Vbeta and 13 Jbeta primers. Measured with immunoSEQ multiplex PCR; TCRdb has only the in-frame clones, and not every one. This table has 200,000 to 300,000 clones, approximately 84% appearing once. Material for sequencing was PBMCs. The receptors stem from a middle-aged woman in good health and CMV-seropositive.

This CDR3 is CASSQDIRYSGRASDTQYF. The CDR3 DNA is TGTGCCAGCAGCCAAGATATCCGCTACAGCGGGAGGGCCTCAGATACGCAGTATTTT. The chain recombines TRBV14 with TRBJ2-3, with TRBD2 identical over 10 bases. CDR3 length: 19 amino acids. Germline assignment: CDR1 SGHDN and CDR2 FVKESK. Trimming took 0 bases from V and 4 from J; bases not matched to a gene: 13.

This chain joins TRBV5-1 and TRBJ1-1, with 8 bases lining up with TRBD1. Germline trimming cut 2 bases from V and 1 base from J; bases unmatched to any gene: 10. CDR1 and CDR2 from the germline V gene are SGHRS and YFSETQ. There are 17 residues in the CDR3. The CDR3 nucleotides are TGCGCCAGCAGCTTCCGGGACAGGCTCGGGGGGAACACTGAAGCTTTCTTT. Protein: CASSFRDRLGGNTEAFF.

The V call is TRBV7-3, the J call TRBJ2-4; 11 nucleotides align to TRBD1. The V gene end was trimmed by 2 bases and the J gene end by 7 bases; junction bases not matched to a gene: 10. Per the germline V gene, CDR1 is SGHTA and CDR2 is FQGTGA. The CDR3 has 17 residues. Here the CDR3 DNA reads TGTGCCAGCAGCTTATTGCCGGGACAGGGGGATTCGAACATTCAGTACTTC. Translation: CASSLLPGQGDSNIQYF.

This clone was picked up a small number of times. V gene TRBV19 combines with J gene TRBJ2-7, with 12 bases aligning to TRBD2. CDR1 is LNHDA and CDR2 is SQIVND in the germline V gene (reference sequence). Trimming took 3 bases from V and 2 from J; bases not matched to a gene: 8. This CDR3 comprises 17 residues. CDR3 nucleotide sequence: TGTGCCAGTAGTATGGGACTAGCGGGCGTTATACCCTACGAGCAGTACTTC. It specifies CASSMGLAGVIPYEQYF.

The chain uses TRBV7-9 and TRBJ1-1; D is possibly TRBD1 (6 bases). V was cut by 4 bases and J by 0 bases, with 9 bases left in between. This CDR3 comprises 14 residues. Germline V gene data show CDR1 as SEHNR and CDR2 as FQNEAQ (reference sequence). For the CDR3, the DNA is TGTGCCAGCAGCTCAGGGGATATGAACACTGAAGCTTTCTTT. This gives the protein CASSSGDMNTEAFF.

V is TRBV27 and J is TRBJ2-3; tentatively, D is TRBD1 (5 bases). The CDR3 spans 13 residues. CDR1 and CDR2 from the germline V gene are MNHEY and SMNVEV (reference sequence). Deletions cut 6 bases from V and 4 bases from J, with 11 bases between. The CDR3: CASRIGAPDTQYF. As DNA, the CDR3 is TGTGCCAGCAGGATAGGGGCCCCAGATACGCAGTATTTT.

This chain's CDR3 is CSVEEGRTGTGELFF. The CDR3, as DNA: TGCAGCGTTGAAGAGGGCAGAACAGGTACCGGGGAGCTGTTTTTT. The J gene is TRBJ2-2, the V gene TRBV29-1; D perhaps matches TRBD1 (5 bases). Germline-derived CDR1 and CDR2 are SQVTM and ANQGSEA. The CDR3 loop spans 15 amino acids. Trimming removed 0 bases at V and 5 bases at J, with 13 bases between.

The V call is TRBV18, the J call TRBJ2-7; perhaps TRBD2 as D (6 bases). V lost 4 bases and J lost 3, with 16 bases in between. The CDR3 consists of 15 residues. Germline loops: CDR1 KGHSH, CDR2 LQKENI. In nucleotides, the CDR3 is TGTGCCAGCTCACAATCCCCGACTAGGGGCTACGAGCAGTACTTC. It yields the protein CASSQSPTRGYEQYF.

The chain employs TRBV7-8 and TRBJ1-1; the match to TRBD1 covers 8 bases. V trimming: 7 bases; J trimming: 4 bases; junction bases outside the gene matches: 8. The germline CDR1 and CDR2 sequences are SGHVS and FQNEAQ. The CDR3 runs 14 residues. CDR3 sequence: CASIPGGLGTEAFF. DNA of the CDR3: TGTGCCAGCATCCCAGGGGGCTTGGGCACTGAAGCTTTCTTT.